This is a list of T cell receptor beta chains from one sample in a study of regulatory T cells in long-lasting Graves disease. TCRdb ran MiXCR on the multiplex PCR reads and lists one entry per CDR3 protein. The sample consists of nearly 350,000 distinct CDR3 sequences, around a fifth of them appearing once. Sequences were derived from peripheral blood mononuclear cells (PBMCs), sampled when the disease was refractory, from a patient treated with antithyroid drugs. Source of these receptors: a female donor with Graves disease. Each CDR3 is given with its conserved first and last residue. D genes are given only for firm matches. Only some rows state a clone size, as once, few, many or a class for expanded clones.

TGTGTCAGCAGCGTCACAGGGAATCAGCCCCAGCATTTT	CVSSVTGNQPQHF	-	TRBJ1-5	TRBV7-3	-
TGTGCCACCAGTGACCTTAGGGGCCCCGGGACCCAGTACTTC	CATSDLRGPGTQYF	few	TRBJ2-5	TRBV24-1	-
TGTGCCAGCAGTCACGGGACAACGGGGCCCGAGCAGTACTTC	CASSHGTTGPEQYF	many	TRBJ2-7	TRBV12-3/TRBV12-4	-
TGCAGTGCCCCCAGGCGAATCACAGATACGCAGTATTTT	CSAPRRITDTQYF	few	TRBJ2-3	TRBV20-1	-
TGTGCCAGCAGAAAGCGGGAGGGTTCTTACGAGCAGTACTTC	CASRKREGSYEQYF	many	TRBJ2-7	TRBV12-3/TRBV12-4	TRBD2
TGTGCCAGCAGTTACTCGGCCATAAACACCGGGGAGCTGTTTTTT	CASSYSAINTGELFF	-	TRBJ2-2	TRBV6-2/TRBV6-3	-
TGCAGTGCTAGAGTCGCCGCTATTAGCGGGAGTCGGGACGAGCAGTACTTC	CSARVAAISGSRDEQYF	-	TRBJ2-7	TRBV20-1	TRBD2
TGCGCCAGCAGCTTGGGGACAGGGGGCCAAGAGACCCAGTACTTC	CASSLGTGGQETQYF	few	TRBJ2-5	TRBV5-1	TRBD1
TGTGCCAGCAGTTACGAGGAGCCGGGGAATTCACCCCTCCACTTT	CASSYEEPGNSPLHF	many	TRBJ1-6	TRBV6-2/TRBV6-3	-
TGCGCCAGCAGCCAAGTTACGGGGTCGAAGCATTTT	CASSQVTGSKHF	few	TRBJ1-5	TRBV4-1	-
TGCGCCAGCAGCCAAGTCGACCTCGGATTTCCGAACACTGAAGCTTTCTTT	CASSQVDLGFPNTEAFF	few	TRBJ1-1	TRBV4-1	-
TGTGCCAGCAGTTCAGTACTGAACACTGAAGCTTTCTTT	CASSSVLNTEAFF	many	TRBJ1-1	TRBV12-3/TRBV12-4	-
TGTGCCAGCAGCTCAGGGCTGGCTAATGAAAAACTGTTTTTT	CASSSGLANEKLFF	many	TRBJ1-4	TRBV2	-
TGTGCCAGCAGCCGGGTGGCCAGTCCCAGTCAGCCCCAGCATTTT	CASSRVASPSQPQHF	-	TRBJ1-5	TRBV5-6	-
TGTGCCTGGAGTTCCCAGGGACGGGGTCAGCCCCAGCATTTT	CAWSSQGRGQPQHF	few	TRBJ1-5	TRBV30	-